The TCR beta chain under discussion was sequenced for a study of blood T cell repertoires in COVID-19. Background on the study: Collection of acute and convalescent COVID-19 samples took place in the United States, Italy and Spain. Sample material is recorded as cDNA or gDNA derived from T cells, B-cell-depleted T cells, or PBMCs.

Original processing methods: Amplification with reference gene primers provided the estimates of nucleated cell counts. Sequencing was performed with immunoSEQ multiplex PCR; in TCRdb, only in-frame clones are kept and a portion is missing. For V, J and clone size, that table is used; D and trimming come from the DNA. Found here are around 150,000 clones, 81% of them singletons; the top ten hold 8% to 9.5%. V was clipped by 5 bases and J by 5 bases, with 16 bases between them. The CDR3 sequence is 15 residues long. Germline CDR1 reads MDHEN; CDR2 reads SYDVKM. This receptor was identified in a woman in her fifties or sixties with active or convalescent COVID-19. The sample taken for sequencing was peripheral blood. This chain links TRBV28 with TRBJ2-1; D is possibly TRBD2 (6 bases). The CDR3 DNA follows: TGTGCCAGCAGTCACCACGGCGGGGTAAACAATGAGCAGTTCTTC. This codes for CASSHHGGVNNEQFF.